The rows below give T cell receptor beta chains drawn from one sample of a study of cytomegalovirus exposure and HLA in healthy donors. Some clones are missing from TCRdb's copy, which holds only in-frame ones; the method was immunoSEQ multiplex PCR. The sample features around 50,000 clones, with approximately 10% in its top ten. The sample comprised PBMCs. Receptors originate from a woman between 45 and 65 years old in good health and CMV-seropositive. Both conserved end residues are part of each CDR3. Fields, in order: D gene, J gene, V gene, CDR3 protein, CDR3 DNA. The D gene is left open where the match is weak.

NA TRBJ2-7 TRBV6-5 CASSYSTARAYEQYF TGTGCCAGCAGTTACTCGACGGCCAGGGCCTACGAGCAGTACTTC
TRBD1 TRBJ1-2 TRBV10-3 CAISEGWTGDGYTF TGTGCCATCAGTGAGGGGTGGACAGGGGACGGCTACACCTTC
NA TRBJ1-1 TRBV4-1 CASSHSTGRGTEAFF TGCGCCAGCAGCCACTCTACAGGGAGAGGAACTGAAGCTTTCTTT
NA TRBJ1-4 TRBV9 CASSVEARGEKLFF TGTGCCAGCAGCGTAGAGGCAAGAGGGGAAAAACTGTTTTTT
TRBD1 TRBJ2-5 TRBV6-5 CASSRDRGQETQYF TGTGCCAGCAGTAGGGACAGGGGACAAGAGACCCAGTACTTC
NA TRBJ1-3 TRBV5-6 CASSPPGSGNTIYF TGTGCCAGCAGCCCCCCGGGCTCTGGAAACACCATATATTTT
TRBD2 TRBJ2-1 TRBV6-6 CASSPTGGRADNEQFF TGTGCCAGCAGCCCCACGGGGGGGCGGGCGGACAATGAGCAGTTCTTC
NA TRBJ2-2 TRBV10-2 CASSQGLNTGELFF TGCGCCAGCAGTCAGGGACTGAACACCGGGGAGCTGTTTTTT
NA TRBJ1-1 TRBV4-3 CASSQAGRGPNTEAFF TGCGCCAGCAGCCAAGCCGGGAGGGGACCGAACACTGAAGCTTTCTTT
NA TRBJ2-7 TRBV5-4 CASSWGEYEQYF TGTGCCAGCTCATGGGGGGAGTACGAGCAGTACTTC
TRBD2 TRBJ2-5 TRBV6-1 CASTYSGGAGETQYF TGTGCCAGCACTTATAGCGGGGGGGCCGGAGAGACCCAGTACTTC
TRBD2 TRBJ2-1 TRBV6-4 CASTLGEPGGEQFF TGTGCCAGCACCTTGGGGGAGCCGGGGGGTGAGCAGTTCTTC
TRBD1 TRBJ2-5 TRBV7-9 CASSLDRGSETQYF TGTGCCAGCAGCTTAGACAGGGGCAGTGAGACCCAGTACTTC
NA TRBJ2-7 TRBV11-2 CASSLVFGLGEQYF TGTGCCAGCAGCTTAGTCTTTGGACTGGGCGAGCAGTACTTC
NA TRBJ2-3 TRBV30 CAWSVVGAGSTDTQYF TGTGCCTGGAGTGTTGTTGGGGCGGGGAGCACAGATACGCAGTATTTT
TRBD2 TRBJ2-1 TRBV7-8 CASSPKIGTSGNNEQFF TGTGCCAGCAGCCCTAAGATTGGGACTAGCGGAAACAATGAGCAGTTCTTC
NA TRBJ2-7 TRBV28 CASSLLTYEQYF TGTGCCAGCAGTTTACTTACCTACGAGCAGTACTTC
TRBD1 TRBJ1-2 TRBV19 CASSPGQRGYGYTF TGTGCCAGTAGTCCGGGACAGCGTGGCTATGGCTACACCTTC
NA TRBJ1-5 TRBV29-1 CSVEDRGGDQPQHF TGCAGCGTTGAAGATCGGGGGGGGGATCAGCCCCAGCATTTT
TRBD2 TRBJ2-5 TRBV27 CASSFNWEGTQYF TGTGCCAGCAGTTTCAACTGGGAGGGGACCCAGTACTTC
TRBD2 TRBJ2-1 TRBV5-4 CASNAGGSYNEQFF TGTGCCAGCAATGCGGGAGGCTCCTACAATGAGCAGTTCTTC
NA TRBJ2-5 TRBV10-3 CAISTQETQYF TGTGCCATCAGTACACAAGAGACCCAGTACTTC
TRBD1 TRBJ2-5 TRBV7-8 CASSSRTGVETQYF TGTGCCAGCAGCTCCAGGACAGGGGTGGAGACCCAGTACTTC
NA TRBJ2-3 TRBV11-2 CASSLGRGPSETDTQYF TGTGCCAGCAGCTTAGGGAGAGGGCCCTCGGAGACAGATACGCAGTATTTT
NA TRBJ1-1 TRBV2 CASRDRRLSSNTEAFF TGTGCCAGCAGAGACAGGCGCTTGAGTTCAAACACTGAAGCTTTCTTT
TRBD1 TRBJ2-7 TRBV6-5 CASGDRTYEQYF TGTGCCAGCGGGGACAGGACCTACGAGCAGTACTTC
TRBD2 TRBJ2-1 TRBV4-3 CASSQGSPGGPDEQFF TGCGCCAGCAGCCAAGGCTCCCCGGGGGGGCCTGATGAGCAGTTCTTC
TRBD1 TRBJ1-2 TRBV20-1 CSALTGVGYTF TGCAGTGCCCTGACAGGGGTTGGCTACACCTTC
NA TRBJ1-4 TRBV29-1 CSVGAFNEKLFF TGCAGCGTTGGGGCGTTCAATGAAAAACTGTTTTTT
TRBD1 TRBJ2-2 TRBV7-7 CASSYRGPNTGELFF TGTGCCAGCAGCTACAGGGGGCCGAACACCGGGGAGCTGTTTTTT
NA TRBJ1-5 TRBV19 CASTPNSNQPQHF TGTGCCAGTACCCCAAATAGCAATCAGCCCCAGCATTTT
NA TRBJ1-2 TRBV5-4 CASSPPGELGGYTF TGTGCCAGCAGCCCACCCGGAGAATTAGGAGGCTACACCTTC
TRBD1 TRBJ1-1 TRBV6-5 CASSYGFGTGGTEAFF TGTGCCAGCAGTTACGGCTTCGGCACAGGGGGGACTGAAGCTTTCTTT
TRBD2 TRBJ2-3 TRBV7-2 CASSLLGTSGDTQYF TGTGCCAGCAGCTTACTCGGGACTAGCGGAGATACGCAGTATTTT
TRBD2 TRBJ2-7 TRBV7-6 CASSLGPGTSGSYEQYF TGTGCCAGCAGCTTAGGTCCCGGGACTAGCGGTTCCTACGAGCAGTACTTC
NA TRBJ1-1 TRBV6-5 CASSPPGGDTEAFF TGTGCCAGCAGCCCTCCCGGAGGGGACACTGAAGCTTTCTTT
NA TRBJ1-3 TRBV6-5 CASRQTQAAGNTIYF TGTGCCAGCAGACAAACTCAGGCTGCCGGAAACACCATATATTTT
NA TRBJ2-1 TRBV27 CASSPGTPPAEFF TGTGCCAGCAGCCCAGGGACACCCCCTGCGGAGTTCTTC
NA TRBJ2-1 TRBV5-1 CASSFIQNNEQFF TGCGCCAGCAGCTTTATACAGAACAATGAGCAGTTCTTC
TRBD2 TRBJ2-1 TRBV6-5 CASTSDGGGPNEQFF TGTGCCAGCACCTCCGACGGGGGGGGGCCCAATGAGCAGTTCTTC
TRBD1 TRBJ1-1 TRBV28 CASSGTGRVTEAFF TGTGCCAGCAGTGGGACAGGGAGAGTCACTGAAGCTTTCTTT
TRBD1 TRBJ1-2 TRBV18 CASSPGQGAVLSGYTF TGTGCCAGCTCACCGGGACAGGGGGCGGTCTTGTCTGGCTACACCTTC
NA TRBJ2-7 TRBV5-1 CASSLVLLTGKDEQYF TGCGCCAGCAGCTTGGTCCTACTTACAGGGAAGGACGAGCAGTACTTC
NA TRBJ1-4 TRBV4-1 CASSQDPRSGELFF TGCGCCAGCAGCCAAGATCCCCGGTCCGGGGAACTGTTTTTT
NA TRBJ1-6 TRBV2 CASRMFGVSSRNSPLHF TGTGCCAGTAGGATGTTCGGGGTCAGCTCTAGAAATTCACCCCTCCACTTT
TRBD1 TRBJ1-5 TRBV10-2 CASSLQGMPQHF TGCGCCAGCAGCCTACAGGGGATGCCCCAGCATTTT
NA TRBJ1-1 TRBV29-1 CSVAKQGMNTEAFF TGCAGCGTCGCCAAGCAGGGTATGAACACTGAAGCTTTCTTT
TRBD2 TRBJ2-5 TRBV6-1 CASSPGLQETQYF TGTGCCAGCAGCCCGGGACTACAAGAGACCCAGTACTTC
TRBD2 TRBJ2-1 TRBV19 CATGTSGSYNEQFF TGTGCCACCGGGACTAGCGGTTCCTACAATGAGCAGTTCTTC
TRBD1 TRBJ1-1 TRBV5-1 CASSAGTGGNTEAFF TGCGCCAGCAGCGCCGGGACAGGGGGCAACACTGAAGCTTTCTTT
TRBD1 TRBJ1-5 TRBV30 CAWSPGQVGQPQHF TGTGCCTGGAGTCCCGGACAGGTCGGACAGCCCCAGCATTTT
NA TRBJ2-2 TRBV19 CASSKIYAGPNTGELFF TGTGCCAGTAGTAAAATCTATGCGGGCCCGAACACCGGGGAGCTGTTTTTT
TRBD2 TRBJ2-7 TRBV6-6 CASSYPGAGEQYF TGTGCCAGCAGTTACCCCGGAGCGGGGGAGCAGTACTTC
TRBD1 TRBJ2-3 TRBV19 CASTGTAADTQYF TGTGCCAGTACTGGGACAGCGGCGGATACGCAGTATTTT
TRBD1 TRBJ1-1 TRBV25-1 CASSAPRGGASEAFF TGTGCCAGCAGTGCCCCCCGAGGGGGCGCCTCCGAAGCTTTCTTT